This T cell receptor (beta chain) was captured in a study of T cell repertoires in ileal Crohn's disease (dated by TCRdb to the late 2010s). In the study overall: The median duration of disease was 7.9 years, and at the time of surgery around 40% of patients were active smokers. Surgery was performed for a complication in all patients, with stricturing disease in about 61% and penetrating disease in approximately 40%. About half of the patients received postoperative therapy: some 12 received thiopurines and 15 to 20 received anti-TNF agents. A prospective multicentre cohort supplied the roughly 57 Crohn's disease patients whose TCR repertoires were analysed. The study was conducted in parallel with a multicentre cohort that was designed to identify predictors of early endoscopic recurrence following ileocolonic resection. A Rutgeerts score above i0 was used to define endoscopic postoperative recurrence. A total of roughly 170 mucosal samples from around 60 patients were sequenced, collected from several sites on the surgical specimen and at postoperative endoscopy.

On this clone: Its target antigen remains unknown. Base qualities were left out, and no much larger clone turns up one base away.

Five hundred nanograms of biopsy DNA per sample were submitted for commercial TCRB immunosequencing. CDR3 regions were amplified from genomic DNA by Adaptive Biotechnology using a two-step, amplification bias-controlled multiplex PCR. In the first PCR, primers covered every V and J gene segment, and in the second PCR, barcodes and Illumina adapters were added. An Illumina instrument was used to sequence the CDR3 libraries. The study's own analysis went as follows. The analysis drew on both the pipelines supplied by the vendor and custom analysis of the raw data in R/Bioconductor running R version 3.3.0. Clonality, which ranges from 0 to 1, was calculated as the inverse of the normalised Shannon entropy across all productive clones. High-frequency clones were defined as the repertoire share of the top 100 clones, retaining only clones passing a 95% confidence test. Overlap between samples was measured with the Morisita-Horn index, while repertoire diversity was measured with the Simpson index. Not all clones reach the TCRdb copy of this immuneACCESS table, which keeps in-frame sequences only. Checked studies attribute under half of the gap to unresolved V genes and leave the rest unexplained. D and trimming come from the DNA, and the V and J calls and clone size come from that table. In this sample the table shows roughly 13,000 clones, roughly 80% of which occur a single time. The ten most abundant clones make up 6% to 7% of the sample.

General study outcomes and caveats: More high-frequency clones were carried by sorted CD8 T cells than by CD4 T cells, suggesting that mucosal expansions were mainly CD8. Compared with non-smokers, patients who were active smokers at surgery showed a significantly higher proportion of clonal expansions (around 24% vs 18%, p=0.02). Mucosal CD4 and CD8 T cells were sorted and sequenced only in a subgroup of patients, whose size was not stated. Higher high-frequency clone percentages at surgery were associated with endoscopic recurrence; all patients with clonality above 26.8% (18/57) had recurrence.

Eligible patients were adults with ileal or ileocolonic Crohn's disease who had an indication for ileocolonic resection. Whole ileal mucosal biopsies were kept frozen at -80 degrees C prior to DNA extraction. Genomic DNA was extracted from frozen whole biopsies using a TRizol-based method and was quantified with a NanoDrop 2000 spectrophotometer. Sequenced: ileal tissue. The receptor was derived from an adult with Crohn's disease.

The nucleotides read TGCAGCGTTGAAAGGACTAGCAGCACCGGGGAGCTGTTTTTT. This is translated as CSVERTSSTGELFF. This sequence uses TRBV29-1 and TRBJ2-2, and 8 junction bases match TRBD2. The germline V gene yields SQVTM for CDR1 and ANQGSEA for CDR2. Including cysteine and phenylalanine, the CDR3 has 14 amino acids. Just the 42-base CDR3 DNA is kept, in frame starting at base 1. Clipping removes 2 bases from V and 4 bases from J, with 3 as the unmatched junction base count.